This T cell receptor beta chain is from a study of blood T cell repertoires in COVID-19 (dated by TCRdb to 2020 to 2022). Describing the broader study: Samples from collaborators originated in the United States, Italy and Spain and spanned both the acute and convalescent phases of COVID-19. Where available, HLA class I and class II types were obtained from metadata supplied by the sample provider rather than from assay-based typing. Sample metadata almost always included a de-identified subject ID, COVID-19 status, age in years and sex. The material from the prospective study consisted of cDNA or gDNA derived from T cells, B-cell-depleted T cells, or PBMCs. Samples were obtained from the ongoing ImmuneRACE study (first 160 participants) and from 1,254 subjects provided by 6 global collaborators. The dataset comprised deeply sampled blood TCRbeta repertoires from subjects exposed to, actively infected with, or recovered from COVID-19. The repertoires were released in a freely available public database intended as a resource for research on the immune response to SARS-CoV-2.

V is pared back by 7 bases and J by 4 bases, with 13 bases lying between the germline termini. CDR1 MNHEY and CDR2 SVGAGI were looked up in the germline V gene. The cysteine opens and the phenylalanine closes a CDR3 of 13 amino acids. The read is trimmed to its CDR3 DNA, 39 bases read in frame from base 1. Another Seattle source contributed samples from volunteer blood donors who had recovered from COVID-19. Whole blood was collected in K2EDTA tubes by collaborating institutions according to the institutions' own protocols. Collaborator samples were shipped for TCRbeta analysis as frozen whole blood, isolated PBMCs, or DNA extracted from either sample type. The full study reports these points: How much clinical and demographic metadata was included differed by source and by participant, and the metadata was provided uncurated.

TCRbeta CDR3 regions were amplified from genomic DNA using the immunoSEQ Assay, a bias-controlled multiplex PCR. As for the authors' bioinformatics: The number of nucleated cells in each sample was estimated by amplification of reference gene primers within the assay. Sequence reads were collapsed and filtered to measure the absolute abundance of every unique TCRbeta CDR3 rearrangement. For each sample, productive Simpson clonality was calculated as the square root of Simpson's diversity index over productive rearrangements. The clones in this table, taken by TCRdb from immuneACCESS, are in-frame only. Not every clone is retained; where verified, under half of the shortfall comes from an unresolved V gene, and the cause of the rest is unknown. V, J and clone size are taken as reported in that table, and D and trimming were inferred from the DNA itself. For this sample there are 140,000 or so clones; about 80% appear just once. About 3.5% of the sample comes from the top ten.

About this clone: There is no known antigen for this receptor. Base qualities are not recorded, but no much larger clone differs from it by a single base.

Material: peripheral blood. This clonotype was obtained from a man aged 65-85 years who had recovered from COVID-19. The rearranged chain carries TRBV6-5 and TRBJ1-1; a tentative D match to TRBD1 spans 5 bases. CDR3 sequence: CASIRGDITEAFF. The DNA is as follows: TGTGCCAGCATTAGGGGTGACATCACTGAAGCTTTCTTT.